This TCR beta chain is drawn from a study of identical twins. The CDR3 is 15 amino acids. J was trimmed by 3 bases and V by 6 bases; bases with no gene match: 9. Per germline, CDR1 DFQATT and CDR2 SNEGSKA (reference sequence). TCRdb re-analysed the 5' RACE reads in MiXCR, keeping a single row per CDR3 protein. There are roughly 1.6 million distinct CDR3 sequences in the sample; less than 35% occur only once, and less than 0.35% lies in the top ten. This chain connects TRBV20-1 to TRBJ2-1; 9 bases align to TRBD2. This receptor was identified in a newborn girl in good health. The source material was cord blood. CDR3 protein: CSARVAGAIYNEQFF. In DNA, the CDR3 is TGCAGTGCCAGGGTAGCGGGAGCCATCTACAATGAGCAGTTCTTC.